This T cell receptor beta chain was observed in a study of cytomegalovirus exposure and HLA in healthy donors. The V end was cut by 0 bases, the J end by 5 bases, with 11 bases between. This CDR3 comprises 14 residues. Germline V CDR1 and CDR2: SGHTS, YDEGEE. Use of 60 Vbeta and 13 Jbeta primers characterized the PCR. TCRdb's table, derived via immunoSEQ multiplex PCR, lists solely in-frame clones and lacks some. This sample has around 97,000 clones; around 80% occur once, and the top ten carry 4.5% to 6.5%. Sequenced material: PBMCs. The V call is TRBV5-8, the J call TRBJ1-1; TRBD1 might be the D (5 bases). The clonotype originates from a man in his forties in good health and CMV-seropositive. CDR3 sequence: CASSLGGARTEAFF. The CDR3 nucleotides read TGTGCCAGCAGCTTGGGCGGGGCTCGGACTGAAGCTTTCTTT.